This TCR beta chain was sequenced for a study of T cells in Graves' hyperthyroidism and ophthalmopathy. Findings and caveats of the study: In blood, most of the thyroid clonotypes expanded above 0.001 were also present.

RNA transcripts served as the template for amplifying TCR beta CDR3 regions. Carried out on the TCR CDR3, a first-round RT-PCR used the HTBI primer set. TCRdb redid the calling of the multiplex PCR reads with MiXCR, one entry per CDR3 protein. The table has about 360,000 distinct CDR3 sequences, about 13% seen once. Germline loops: CDR1 LGHNA, CDR2 YNFKEQ. This CDR3 is built from 17 residues. V lost 3 bases to trimming and J lost 4 bases; unmatched junction nucleotides: 7. As to this clonotype: No antigen is known for it.

The receptor comes from a man younger than 45 with Graves' hyperthyroidism that later progressed to Graves' ophthalmopathy. The sample was blood. The rearrangement uses TRBV4-2 and TRBJ2-1; 12 nucleotides agree with TRBD2. The CDR3 sequence is CASSHPLGTSGYNEQFF. CDR3 DNA: TGTGCCAGCAGCCATCCCCTGGGGACTAGCGGGTACAATGAGCAGTTCTTC.